This TCR beta chain was found in a study of cytomegalovirus exposure and HLA in healthy donors (dated by TCRdb to about 2017). Turning to the overall study: In an earlier analysis of 550 to 750 of the donors, 250 to 350 Gb of sequence data and 95 million to 130 million unique TCR beta sequences from roughly 200 million T cells were reported. An early release that covered more than 550 HLA-typed donors contained approximately 300 gigabases of sequencing data and approximately 85 million unique TCR sequences. Among the 398 genotyped donors, approximately 77% belonged to the genetic ancestry cluster associated with self-reported Caucasian donors. The study was designed to test whether signatures of past pathogen exposure could be identified by cataloging public T cell receptors. The T cell repertoires of 670 or so subjects were profiled by immunosequencing and related to cytomegalovirus serostatus. In addition to the first cohort of several hundred subjects, a separate validation cohort of around 110 different subjects was used. The study combined high-throughput TCR immunosequencing, statistical association of individual TCRs with disease status, and machine learning to predict cytomegalovirus infection status. A later analysis re-examined previously published TCR beta repertoires from 600 to 700 donors and added high-resolution HLA genotyping to investigate patterns of TCR occurrence. The later analysis used no new phenotypic data to find candidate immune exposures, relying instead on TCR beta sequences and their occurrence across donors. In an earlier analysis of a few hundred of the donors, high-throughput TCR beta sequencing was used to judge whether each TCR beta V gene segment behaved as functional or pseudogenic. Alongside the repertoire data, information on donor age, sex, ethnicity and CMV serostatus was compiled. A later genetic analysis used genome-wide SNP genotypes for about 65% of the 666 donors, treating that subset as a discovery cohort. All discovery cohort repertoires had been generated using a single sequencing platform. Class I and class II HLA loci were covered by the typing at four-digit resolution. Typing coverage varied by locus: about 620-630 donors for A, B, C, DRB1 and DQB1; roughly 560 for DQA1; more than 600 for DPA1; under 490 for DPB1. Roughly 5 DR-DQ haplotypes were handled as single units for association and clustering because linkage in the cohort was strong. Among 300 to 500 genotyped donors of the cohort, an average of around 250,000 unique TCR beta nucleotide sequences was sequenced per donor, of which approximately 19% were non-productive. What the study reported, not specific to this receptor: Most TCR sequences were observed very rarely across donors, whereas some public TCRs were present in many individuals. Because the 87-base-pair reads could not distinguish some IMGT-functional V segments, including TRBV6-2 and TRBV6-3, those segments were excluded. Only TCR beta chains were sequenced in this cohort, and the absence of alpha or paired-chain data limited detectable features. Presence/absence analyses assumed roughly uniform sequencing depth across donors, an assumption that may not hold. Seventeen rarely observed V segments, including chromosome 9 orphons, were excluded from the earlier analysis of almost 600 of the donors because counts were too low. Compared with equally common non-associated chains, HLA-associated TCR beta chains in a later analysis were more clonally expanded and had lower generation probabilities. V-gene and J-gene trimming of TCR beta chains was associated with a missense DCLRE1C variant in a later genetic analysis, and the association was replicated in an independent cohort. Linkage disequilibrium might explain the correlated functional status among segregating V segments, but an unknown experimental factor could not be ruled out. Because HLA typing was missing for some donors at each locus, association tests included only the typed subset. A later analysis reported that several top co-occurrence clusters appeared linked to parvovirus B19, influenza, CMV and Epstein-Barr virus. Immune exposure information for the cohort was limited to CMV serostatus. In vitro tests confirmed that three of the cytomegalovirus-associated TCR beta chains recognize cytomegalovirus antigens. In a later genetic analysis, fewer N-insertions in productive TCRs were reported among donors in an Asian-associated ancestry cluster than the roughly 700-donor mean. Most CMV-associated TCR beta chains appeared to be HLA-restricted in a later analysis, and the HLA associations seemed to be driven largely by CMV exposure. A total of roughly 160 TCR beta chains were listed by the study as associated with cytomegalovirus. According to a later analysis, TCR association rates differed among HLA loci, with DRB1 alleles showing the most associated TCRs and HLA-C alleles showing the fewest. A group of highly shared sequence variants was considered likely to be a technical artifact of the sequencing pipeline. Assigning TCR associations to individual alleles was difficult when HLA alleles, especially DR and DQ, strongly co-occurred. It was suggested by the authors that the approach could potentially be generalized to other disease states and immunological phenotypes. In both the original and validation cohorts, the classifier was reported to diagnose cytomegalovirus status with high specificity and sensitivity. At a false discovery rate of 0.05, a later analysis linked fewer than 20,000 TCR beta sequences to specific HLA alleles. A further reported finding was that TCR beta sequences accurately predicted the HLA-A and HLA-B alleles for most subjects in the first cohort. In an earlier analysis of roughly 560 of the donors, most TCR beta V segments were observed in productive rearrangements about 90% or about 30% of the time, broadly matching IMGT annotations.

Library preparation was by the immunoSEQ multiplex PCR assay. The multiplex PCR relied on a mix of 60 forward primers for TCR Vbeta segments and 13 reverse primers for TCR Jbeta segments. The CDR3 region of rearranged TCR beta genes was amplified from genomic DNA by a multiplex PCR assay. The Illumina HiSeq System was used to sequence the amplified TCR beta libraries as 87-base-pair reads. The original methods were these. A later analysis counted 65 million to 90 million unique TCR beta chains across the 550 to 750 repertoires, and around 12 million of these chains were shared by at least two donors. Raw reads were error-corrected and collapsed into unique sequences with a nearest-neighbor algorithm that merged closely related sequences to remove PCR and sequencing errors. Alignment of CDR3 sequences to IMGT reference sequences was used to assign V, D and J gene segments. For a sequence to be retained, at least a six-nucleotide match to both a V gene segment and a J gene segment was required. A rearrangement counted as productive if the CDR3 had no stop codons and remained in frame with V and J, and every other rearrangement counted as non-productive. CDR3 was defined according to IMGT convention as the region running from the second conserved V-encoded cysteine to the conserved J-encoded phenylalanine. The earlier analysis of roughly 590 of the donors excluded any sequence lacking an unambiguous match to a single V gene segment. An earlier analysis of about 590 of the donors classified V segments as functional when productive rearrangements were above 56.7% and as segregating when the standard deviation between donors was above 5%. A statistical classification framework was built for diagnosing cytomegalovirus status from the catalog of TCR beta chain sequences. In a later analysis, V and J genes were assigned by comparing TCR nucleotide sequences against IMGT/GENE-DB human TR gene sequences. A later analysis assigned CDR3 sequences and most-parsimonious VDJ recombination scenarios with the TCRdist pipeline. In a later analysis, every TCR beta chain was defined by the combination of its CDR3 amino acid sequence and its V-gene family, and reads without a unique V-gene family were dropped. In a later analysis, 500 to 650 highly shared, low-generation-probability nucleotide sequences were removed to address suspected cross-contamination and a sequencing artifact. In a later analysis, a clonal expansion index was calculated for each public chain from normalized within-repertoire ranks of inferred template counts. A later analysis computed generation probabilities with a VDJ recombination model fitted to out-of-frame rearrangements, and checked the results against IGoR. In a later analysis, TCR-TCR, TCR-HLA and TCR-CMV co-occurrence was scored with hypergeometric tests, and a repertoire-size bias correction was applied to TCR pairs. To estimate false discovery rates, a later analysis permuted the HLA or CMV assignments 20 times. In a later analysis, co-occurring TCRs were grouped using DBSCAN, and TCRdist sequence similarity was added for clustering within HLA-allele-positive subsets. Co-occurrence clustering excluded repertoires with fewer than 30,000 or more than 120,000 public chains, plus five with anomalous nucleotide sharing. TCRdb took over this immuneACCESS table, retaining in-frame rearrangements with V and J assigned. Such tables are incomplete; in checked studies, under half of the missing clones stem from an unresolved V gene, and the remainder is unexplained. V and J calls and clone size come straight from that table; D and trimming were deduced from the DNA. The sample table contains around 170,000 clones; only one count was recorded for 75% to 90% of them. 6.3% of the sample is taken by the ten largest.

The cohort was made up of about 670 healthy bone marrow donors. All cohort members were sampled while nominally healthy, although unrecorded immune exposures were likely present. The donor tested CMV seropositive and was one of the 289 seropositive cohort members. A peripheral blood sample was collected from each donor, and TCR beta sequencing was performed on peripheral blood mononuclear cells. Genomic DNA extraction from the blood cell samples was performed with the Qiagen DNeasy Blood Extraction Kit. Notes on this clone: There is no known antigen for this receptor. No base quality information exists; no much larger clone differs at one position.

Inclusive of the bounding cysteine and phenylalanine, the CDR3 is 14 residues long. Only CDR3 DNA is held: 42 bases, read in frame from base 1. V and J are trimmed by 4 bases and 5 bases, and the gene matches miss 6 bases of the junction. From the germline V gene, CDR1 is SGDLS and CDR2 is YYNGEE. The V and J genes are TRBV9 and TRBJ2-5, with TRBD2 matching 9 junction bases. This TCR was recovered from a man between 35 and 55 years old in good health and CMV-seropositive. Sequencing was performed on PBMCs. The DNA is as follows: TGTGCCAGCAGCCGCGGGGGGGCCGAGGAGACCCAGTACTTC. This gives the protein CASSRGGAEETQYF.